One sample yielded the 5 T cell receptor beta chains listed below, sequenced in a study of vaccination and CD4 T cells after COVID-19. Time point meaning: late sampling 161 to 241 days after vaccination in a few convalescent patients. Treatment reported: roughly 10-day PBMC culture with coronavirus spike peptide pools or control peptides (ViraFEST assay). Sequencing of DNA taken from cultured CD4+ T cells relied on the Oncomine TCR Beta short-read assay. Using its own MiXCR run on the PCR reads, TCRdb lists one record per CDR3 protein. Of roughly 15,000 distinct CDR3 sequences in the sample, 52% are singletons; the top ten hold under 20%. Antigens of these TCRs are unknown. Sequences were derived from CD4+ T cells from blood, cultured in vitro, sampled about 7 months after SARS-CoV-2 vaccination. The receptors originated from a human donor who had recovered from COVID-19.

The CDR3, as DNA: TGTGCCAGTAGTACTCCAGGGACCCCTAACGAGCAGTACTTC. This encodes CASSTPGTPNEQYF. The J gene is TRBJ2-7, the V gene TRBV19; D might be TRBD1 or TRBD2, each matching 5 bases. The germline CDR1 and CDR2 sequences are LNHDA and SQIVND (reference sequence). The V end lost 4 bases, the J end lost 5 bases, and 15 bases lay between the germline ends. This CDR3 contains 14 residues.

V gene TRBV2 combines with J gene TRBJ2-7, with D perhaps TRBD2 (5 bases). V lost 8 bases to trimming and J lost 2 bases, with 13 bases between them. Germline CDR1 SNHLY, CDR2 FYNNEI. The length of the CDR3 is 13 residues. The CDR3 DNA sequence: TGTGCCAGCGGGTCCGACGGGACCTACGAGCAGTACTTC. Translated, it gives CASGSDGTYEQYF.

There are a few counts of this clonotype. The V gene is TRBV6-1, the J gene TRBJ1-1, with D tentatively TRBD1 (6 bases). Germline CDR1 and CDR2: MNHNS and SASEGT. This CDR3 contains 14 residues. Trimming cost V 6 bases and J 3 bases, with 14 bases left between them. CDR3 protein: CASSDRSFHTEAFF. The CDR3, as DNA: TGTGCCAGCAGCGACAGGAGCTTTCACACTGAAGCTTTCTTT.

The genes are TRBV5-8 and TRBJ1-6; D is unresolved. Germline CDR1 SGHTS, CDR2 YDEGEE. V lost 0 bases to trimming and J lost 9 bases, with 10 bases between them. The CDR3 is made up of 14 amino acids. CDR3 DNA sequence: TGTGCCAGCAGCTTGGACCCTTGGAGTTCACCCCTCCACTTT. Translation gives CASSLDPWSSPLHF.

The chain uses TRBV6-1 and TRBJ1-6; D possibly corresponds to TRBD1 (5 bases). The germline V gene encodes CDR1 MNHNS and CDR2 SASEGT. This CDR3 has 14 residues. Between the trimmed V and J ends, which lost 10 bases and 5 bases, there was a span of 15 bases. CDR3 in amino acids: CATSPGRDNSPLHF. CDR3 in DNA: TGTGCCACCTCACCGGGGCGAGATAATTCACCCCTCCACTTT.